What follows are 31 T cell receptor beta chains derived from one specimen sequenced in a study of CD8+ T cells in alopecia areata. Indicated treatment: oral pan-JAK inhibitor, 5-10 mg twice daily. cDNA reverse transcribed from extracted RNA served as the sequencing template. Sequencing used immunoSEQ multiplex PCR; TCRdb keeps in-frame clones, though not all of them. The sample consists of nearly 200,000 clones, 58% of them appearing once. The sequenced sample was CD4+ T cells sorted from blood, obtained at week 24, from a patient treated with tofacitinib. Receptor source: a human donor with alopecia areata.

This clone was found once. The V gene is TRBV29-1, the J gene TRBJ1-1; tentative D call: TRBD1 (5 bases). The CDR3 has 12 amino acids. The V end lost 7 bases, the J end lost 1 base, and 10 bases lay between the germline ends. From germline, CDR1 is SQVTM and CDR2 ANQGSEA. The CDR3 sequence: CSAGRRNTEAFF. CDR3 in DNA: TGCAGCGCGGGACGGAGGAACACTGAAGCTTTCTTT.

The chain links TRBV30 to TRBJ2-3; TRBD2 is a possible D gene (6 bases). Trimming cost V 4 bases and J 4 bases, with 9 bases left between them. The CDR3 has 12 amino acids. Germline V CDR1 and CDR2: GTSNPN, SVGIG (reference sequence). The CDR3 loop is CAWNPGADTQYF. The CDR3 DNA follows: TGTGCCTGGAATCCGGGGGCAGATACGCAGTATTTT.

This chain connects TRBV4-1 to TRBJ2-7; maybe TRBD1 (6 bases). Germline-derived CDR1 and CDR2 are MGHRA and YSYEKL. The CDR3 length is 14 residues. V was pared by 4 bases and J by 0 bases, with 10 bases between. DNA of the CDR3: TGCGCCAGCAGCCTGGGACACGACTCCTACGAGCAGTACTTC. Amino acid sequence: CASSLGHDSYEQYF.

V and J are TRBV6-1 and TRBJ2-1, with 10 bases identical to TRBD1. The germline V gene has CDR1 MNHNS and CDR2 SASEGT. The CDR3 contains 14 residues. Unmatched junction bases numbered 2, after V lost 7 bases and J lost 2 bases. The CDR3 nucleotides are TGTGCCAGCATTGGGACAGGGGCCTACAATGAGCAGTTCTTC. It specifies CASIGTGAYNEQFF.

The chain combines TRBV28 with TRBJ2-3; 10 positions match TRBD2. The CDR3 has 18 amino acids. Germline CDR1 is MDHEN and CDR2 is SYDVKM. Losses at the gene ends were 6 bases for V and 0 bases for J; bases not matched to a gene: 12. CDR3 coding DNA: TGTGCCAGCAGACGTAGCGGGGGGCCTCTGCGGAGCACAGATACGCAGTATTTT. Translating it yields CASRRSGGPLRSTDTQYF.

The chain recombines TRBV11-2 with TRBJ2-5; 7 nucleotides agree with TRBD2. The V gene end was trimmed by 5 bases and the J gene end by 5 bases; junction bases not matched to a gene: 8. The CDR3 covers 14 residues. Germline values: CDR1 SGHAT, CDR2 FQNNGV. CDR3 sequence (DNA): TGTGCCAGCAGCCTAGGACTAGATCGGGAGACCCAGTACTTC. As protein: CASSLGLDRETQYF.

The chain uses TRBV7-9 and TRBJ1-2; D not certain. With 2 bases removed from V and 4 bases from J, the gap between germline ends came to 8 bases. CDR1 is SEHNR and CDR2 is FQNEAQ in the germline V gene (reference sequence). This CDR3 region has 13 residues. CDR3 amino acids: CASSLLRVYGYTF. For the CDR3, the DNA is TGTGCCAGCAGCTTACTGAGGGTCTATGGCTACACCTTC. Supplemented by reference TRBV7-9 and TRBJ1-2, the full variable domain reads DTGVSQNPRHKITKRGQNVTFRCDPISEHNRLYWYRQTLGQGPEFLTYFQNEAQLEKSRLLSDRFSAERPKGSFSTLEIQRTEQGDSAMYLCASSLLRVYGYTFGSGTRLTVV.

The CDR3: CASSLDQDSPLHF. The DNA of the CDR3 is TGTGCCAGCAGCTTGGACCAGGATTCACCCCTCCACTTT. The rearrangement joins TRBV5-4 to TRBJ1-6; no definite D call. The CDR3 is 13 residues long. The V end was cut by 0 bases, the J end by 8 bases, with 6 bases between. The germline V gene encodes CDR1 SGHNT and CDR2 YYREEE (reference sequence). Supplemented by reference TRBV5-4 and TRBJ1-6, the full variable domain reads ETGVTQSPTHLIKTRGQQVTLRCSSQSGHNTVSWYQQALGQGPQFIFQYYREEENGRGNFPPRFSGLQFPNYSSELNVNALELDDSALYLCASSLDQDSPLHFGNGTRLTVT.

The chain uses TRBV11-2 and TRBJ2-5, with TRBD2 as a possible D gene (5 bases). CDR1 is SGHAT, CDR2 FQNNGV, per germline. The CDR3 is 14 amino acids. V lost 5 bases to trimming and J lost 5 bases, with 15 bases between them. CDR3 DNA sequence: TGTGCCAGCAGCCGACCTGGGAGCTGGGAGACCCAGTACTTC. Its protein product is CASSRPGSWETQYF.

The chain is built from TRBV4-3 and TRBJ2-3; D is possibly TRBD2 (5 bases). Looked up from germline, CDR1 is LGHNA and CDR2 is YSLEER. The CDR3 extends over 16 amino acids. Trimming removed 1 base from V and 2 bases from J, with 13 bases in between. The CDR3 region has the DNA TGCGCCAGCAGCCAAGCCGCGGGTCCGCTCACAGATACGCAGTATTTT. Its translation: CASSQAAGPLTDTQYF.

DNA of the CDR3: TGTGCCAGCAGTTTGGGTCGAATTGAGACCCAGTACTTC. It specifies CASSLGRIETQYF. The gene calls are TRBV28 and TRBJ2-5, with D unclear. V shed 3 bases and J shed 5 bases, with 10 bases lying between them. The CDR3 contains 13 residues. Germline-derived CDR1 and CDR2 are MDHEN and SYDVKM.

J is TRBJ1-2 and V is TRBV20-1, with no clear D. V was shortened by 3 bases and J by 6 bases, with 5 bases between the two germline ends. The CDR3 totals 10 residues. From germline, CDR1 is DFQATT and CDR2 SNEGSKA (reference sequence). The CDR3 loop reads CSASVHGYTF. CDR3 bases: TGCAGTGCTAGTGTCCATGGCTACACCTTC.

V is TRBV29-1 and J is TRBJ2-3; 9 nucleotides line up with TRBD1. This CDR3 region has 14 residues. The trim removed 7 bases at V and 4 bases at J, leaving 9 bases unmatched. Germline loops: CDR1 SQVTM, CDR2 ANQGSEA. CDR3 loop: CSGAPGQGADTQYF. The CDR3 bases are TGCAGCGGGGCCCCGGGACAGGGTGCAGATACGCAGTATTTT.

This clone was observed once. This chain connects TRBV9 to TRBJ2-1; the D gene could be TRBD1 or TRBD2 (5 bases each). CDR3 length equals 17 residues. V was pared by 4 bases and J by 0 bases, with 17 bases between. Germline lookup yields CDR1 SGDLS and CDR2 YYNGEE. CDR3 nucleotide sequence: TGTGCCAGCAGCCCGAGGGGTGAGTTTAGCTCCTACAATGAGCAGTTCTTC. This gives the protein CASSPRGEFSSYNEQFF.

This clone appeared a few times. The chain combines TRBV6-5 with TRBJ2-1; possibly TRBD2 for D (5 bases). Trimming took 6 bases from V and 10 from J, leaving 10 bases between them. This CDR3 has 11 residues. Germline assignment: CDR1 MNHEY and CDR2 SVGAGI. CDR3 region: CASRNRGEQFF. The DNA of the CDR3 is TGTGCCAGCAGGAATAGAGGGGAGCAGTTCTTC.

Concerning this clone itself: Other nucleotide sequences in the sample specify the same CDR3. This chain's CDR3 is CASSLALETQYF. Written as DNA, the CDR3 is TGCGCCAGCAGCTTGGCACTTGAGACCCAGTACTTC. The chain joins TRBV5-1 to TRBJ2-5; D ambiguous. The CDR3 extends over 12 amino acids. The V end was cut by 0 bases, the J end by 5 bases, with 5 bases between. Germline assignment: CDR1 SGHRS and CDR2 YFSETQ.

V usage is TRBV15 and J usage is TRBJ2-5; tentatively, D is TRBD2 (5 bases). The CDR3 is 16 amino acids. Looked up from germline, CDR1 is LNHNV and CDR2 is YYDKDF (reference sequence). Trimming pared 0 bases from V and 5 bases from J, leaving 16 bases between. DNA of the CDR3: TGTGCCACCAGCAGAGATCGAGCTAGTAGGGAGGAGACCCAGTACTTC. Protein sequence: CATSRDRASREETQYF.

V is TRBV11-2 and J is TRBJ2-3; tentatively, D is TRBD1 (6 bases). The CDR3 covers 14 residues. Per germline, CDR1 SGHAT and CDR2 FQNNGV. Trimming removed 3 bases from V and 6 bases from J, with 13 bases in between. The CDR3 DNA follows: TGTGCCAGCAGCTTGGGATCGACAGGCGATACGCAGTATTTT. Its translation: CASSLGSTGDTQYF.

The chain is built from TRBV30 and TRBJ2-5; 15 bases are shared with TRBD2. This CDR3 region has 16 residues. The germline V gene encodes CDR1 GTSNPN and CDR2 SVGIG (reference sequence). Trimming removed 3 bases from V and 7 bases from J; junction bases left unmatched: 9. CDR3 sequence reads: CAWSTGLAGGEGTQYF. DNA for the CDR3: TGTGCCTGGAGCACTGGACTAGCGGGAGGGGAGGGGACCCAGTACTTC. Full variable domain (outside the CDR3, taken from reference TRBV30 and TRBJ2-5): SQTIHQWPATLVQPVGSPLSLECTVEGTSNPNLYWYRQAAGRGLQLLFYSVGIGQISSEVPQNLSASRPQDRQFILSSKKLLLSDSGFYLCAWSTGLAGGEGTQYFGPGTRLLVL.

The V and J genes are TRBV2 and TRBJ1-5; tentatively, D is TRBD1 (5 bases). Germline V gene lookup returns CDR1 SNHLY and CDR2 FYNNEI. The V end was cut by 4 bases, the J end by 1 base, with 8 bases between. The CDR3 loop spans 14 amino acids. This CDR3 reads CASSVGGSNQPQHF. The CDR3 DNA reads as TGTGCCAGCAGTGTTGGGGGGAGCAATCAGCCCCAGCATTTT.

The V and J genes are TRBV5-1 and TRBJ1-1; D gene uncertain. Looked up from germline, CDR1 is SGHRS and CDR2 is YFSETQ. The V end lost 3 bases, the J end lost 8 bases, and 8 bases lay between the germline ends. CDR3 length equals 11 residues. The CDR3 region has the DNA TGCGCCAGCAGCTATCTGAACGAAGCTTTCTTT. Protein product: CASSYLNEAFF.

In this sample, this clone turned up a few times. This chain connects TRBV25-1 to TRBJ1-2, with 10 bases identical to TRBD1. This CDR3 has 15 residues. With 5 bases clipped from V and 8 bases from J, the junction kept 11 bases outside the gene matches. Germline-derived CDR1 and CDR2 are MGHDK and SYGVNS. The CDR3 here is CASSLGTGASTGYTF. Written as DNA, the CDR3 is TGTGCCAGCAGTTTGGGGACAGGGGCTAGCACGGGCTACACCTTC.

The rearrangement joins TRBV19 to TRBJ1-5, with 7 positions matching TRBD1. Looked up from germline, CDR1 is LNHDA and CDR2 is SQIVND (reference sequence). This CDR3 comprises 14 residues. The V gene end was trimmed by 4 bases and the J gene end by 4 bases; junction bases not matched to a gene: 4. The CDR3 reads CASSTSGGNQPQHF. CDR3 DNA: TGTGCCAGTAGTACCTCAGGGGGAAATCAGCCCCAGCATTTT.

This clone was counted a few times. The genes are TRBV4-3 and TRBJ2-1, with 14 bases matching TRBD2. Trimming cost V 4 bases and J 6 bases; bases outside gene matches: 2. In germline, CDR1 is LGHNA, CDR2 YSLEER. The CDR3 is 15 residues long. The CDR3 is CASSRGLAGGNEQFF. Written as DNA, the CDR3 is TGCGCCAGCAGCCGTGGACTAGCGGGGGGCAATGAGCAGTTCTTC.

The CDR3 protein is CAWSAFSGAYNEQFF. The CDR3 DNA sequence: TGTGCCTGGAGCGCGTTTTCGGGAGCCTACAATGAGCAGTTCTTC. The chain joins TRBV30 to TRBJ2-1, with D possibly TRBD2 on 6 matching bases. Germline-derived CDR1 and CDR2 are GTSNPN and SVGIG (reference sequence). The CDR3 has 15 amino acids. Trimming left V 3 bases short and J 2 bases short, with 14 bases between.

The DNA of the CDR3 is TGTGCCAGCAGCTCAAGCCTTGAGCTCGGGGGCACCGGGGAGCTGTTTTTT. It codes for CASSSSLELGGTGELFF. V and J are TRBV11-1 and TRBJ2-2, with D maybe TRBD2 (6 bases). The germline V gene encodes CDR1 SGHAT and CDR2 FQDESV (reference sequence). CDR3 length equals 17 residues. The V and J ends lost 4 bases and 4 bases respectively, with 19 bases between them.

V gene TRBV29-1 combines with J gene TRBJ1-2; D uncertain. V gave up 3 bases and J gave up 4 bases, with 9 bases separating them. CDR3 size: 12 residues. The V gene's germline CDR1 is SQVTM and CDR2 ANQGSEA. The CDR3 region has the DNA TGCAGCGTTGAGTGGGCAGTCTATGGCTACACCTTC. Its protein is CSVEWAVYGYTF.

The chain couples TRBV29-1 to TRBJ2-3; 10 bases are shared with TRBD2. Germline assignment: CDR1 SQVTM and CDR2 ANQGSEA. The CDR3 extends over 15 amino acids. The trim removed 4 bases at V and 0 bases at J, leaving 4 bases unmatched. CDR3 nucleotides: TGCAGCGTTGCACTAGCGGGGATTAGCACAGATACGCAGTATTTT. It codes for CSVALAGISTDTQYF.

This chain connects TRBV4-2 to TRBJ1-6; possibly TRBD1 for D (5 bases). V gave up 6 bases and J gave up 7 bases, with 13 bases separating them. The CDR3 runs 14 residues. Germline loops: CDR1 LGHNA, CDR2 YNFKEQ. The CDR3 protein is CASRTGEQNSPLHF. The CDR3 DNA sequence: TGTGCCAGCAGAACGGGGGAACAGAATTCACCCCTCCACTTT.

CDR3 residues: CASSQELGRGGGYTF. The CDR3 bases are TGCGCCAGCAGCCAAGAATTGGGCAGGGGAGGAGGCTACACCTTC. The chain couples TRBV4-1 to TRBJ1-2; tentative D call: TRBD1 (6 bases). In germline, CDR1 is MGHRA, CDR2 YSYEKL. Trimming took 0 bases from V and 8 from J, leaving 16 bases between them. This CDR3 is 15 amino acids long.

CDR3 nucleotides: TGCGCCAGCAGCTTACTTATCTCCACAGATACGCAGTATTTT. Protein: CASSLLISTDTQYF. The chain uses TRBV5-1 and TRBJ2-3; D remains unclear. Per germline, CDR1 SGHRS and CDR2 YFSETQ. Deletions cut 2 bases from V and 2 bases from J, with 9 bases between. This CDR3 spans 14 amino acids.